This paragraph covers one TCR beta chain sequence. The data originate from a study of blood T cell repertoires in COVID-19. Study-level background: From the United States, Italy and Spain came samples of acute and convalescent COVID-19.

Original methodology: Amplification with reference gene primers provided the estimates of nucleated cell counts. The data were produced by immunoSEQ multiplex PCR, yet TCRdb's version contains in-frame clones alone and is incomplete. V, J and clone size reflect that table, while D and trimming were determined from the DNA. The sample includes about 120,000 clones, 78% of them seen just once. This CDR3 is built from 14 residues. After removal of 9 bases from V and 8 bases from J, the junction contained 7 bases not matched to a gene. Looked up from germline, CDR1 is LNHDA and CDR2 is SQIVND (reference sequence).

Sequencing was done on a sample of peripheral blood. This receptor was obtained from a man between 70 and 80 years old with acute or convalescent COVID-19. The chain joins TRBV19 to TRBJ1-4; 12 bases match TRBD1. CDR3 loop: CASRDRGREEKLFF. In nucleotides, the CDR3 is TGTGCCAGCCGGGACAGGGGGCGAGAAGAAAAACTGTTTTTT.